These 4 T cell receptor beta chains share one sample of origin, sequenced in a study of identical twins. TCRdb re-called the 5' RACE reads through MiXCR, storing one row per CDR3 protein. The data hold around 490,000 distinct CDR3 sequences, with around 22% observed a single time. This sample also appeared in a second study, on yellow fever vaccine responses in identical twins.

The sample taken for sequencing was CD4+ T cells sorted from blood. The source is a woman between 18 and 29 years old in good health.

Many counts were recorded for this clonotype. J is TRBJ2-7 and V is TRBV12-3 or TRBV12-4; 7 bases agree with TRBD2. The ends lost 0 bases at V and 4 bases at J; junction bases unmatched: 3. CDR3 length equals 14 residues. The CDR3 reads CASSLAGGHYEQYF. The CDR3 nucleotides read TGTGCCAGCAGTTTAGCGGGAGGGCATTACGAGCAGTACTTC.

This clonotype has just a few counts. V and J are TRBV20-1 and TRBJ2-7; TRBD1 matches at 7 bases. This CDR3 region has 14 residues. The germline V gene has CDR1 DFQATT and CDR2 SNEGSKA (reference sequence). The trim removed 3 bases at V and 7 bases at J, leaving 12 bases unmatched. CDR3 sequence reads: CSASSETGKREQYF. The CDR3, as DNA: TGCAGTGCTAGTTCGGAGACAGGGAAAAGGGAGCAGTACTTC.

The chain uses TRBV5-1 and TRBJ2-7; 7 bases agree with TRBD1. The CDR3 has 14 amino acids. The V and J ends lost 1 base and 2 bases, in that order; junction bases with no gene match: 3. CDR1 and CDR2 (germline): SGHRS, YFSETQ. CDR3 region: CASSLRGQAYEQYF. CDR3 DNA: TGCGCCAGCAGCTTGAGAGGACAGGCCTACGAGCAGTACTTC.

V is TRBV7-9 and J is TRBJ2-1, with 11 bases lining up with TRBD2. Trimming removed 4 bases from V and 8 bases from J; junction bases left unmatched: 13. Germline lookup yields CDR1 SEHNR and CDR2 FQNEAQ (reference sequence). The CDR3 extends over 17 amino acids. This CDR3 reads CASSSPLAGGILDEQFF. As DNA, the CDR3 is TGTGCCAGCAGCTCTCCATTAGCGGGGGGGATATTAGATGAGCAGTTCTTC.